This T cell receptor (beta chain) was profiled in a study of blood T cell repertoires in COVID-19. At the level of the study: The study drew acute and convalescent COVID-19 samples from the United States, Italy and Spain.

In the authors' methods: Reference gene primer amplification yielded estimated nucleated cell counts. This table comes from immunoSEQ multiplex PCR, and its TCRdb copy is limited to in-frame clones, with some not included. Clonal size and the V and J genes are those of that table, whereas D and trimming came from the DNA. This repertoire shows around 200,000 clones, about 76% found once; its top ten account for 5.5% to 7%. This clone was detected a few times. A Seattle source enrolled patients during active infection and followed them longitudinally. Trimming took off 4 bases at V and 0 bases at J, with 21 bases between the two ends. CDR3 size: 19 residues. Germline V gives CDR1 LGHNA, CDR2 YSLEER.

This chain connects TRBV4-3 to TRBJ2-2, with a weak D call TRBD2 (6 bases). Material: peripheral blood. The origin of this receptor is a woman aged 40 to 55 with COVID-19, enrolled during active disease. The CDR3 region has the DNA TGCGCCAGCAGCCCCGGACTACCGAGTCCTTCAGCGAACACCGGGGAGCTGTTTTTT. Its translation: CASSPGLPSPSANTGELFF.